Below are 6 T cell receptor beta chains sequenced from a single sample in a study of T cell responses to AZD1222 COVID-19 vaccine. Only in-frame clones appear in the TCRdb table, and some are missing; sequencing was by immunoSEQ multiplex PCR. The sample has some 97,000 clones; nearly 95% are singletons. Sequenced material: peripheral blood, taken on day 0 of AZD1222 vaccination. These receptors all come from an adult in good health.

The chain uses TRBV5-1 and TRBJ1-3; 11 bases line up with TRBD1. This CDR3 comprises 18 residues. The trim removed 3 bases at V and 0 bases at J, leaving 8 bases unmatched. Per germline, CDR1 SGHRS and CDR2 YFSETQ. The chain's CDR3 is CASSSQDRGQFSGNTIYF. The CDR3 nucleotides read TGCGCCAGCAGCTCCCAGGACAGGGGGCAATTCTCTGGAAACACCATATATTTT.

This clone is a singleton in its sample. The chain carries TRBV7-3 and TRBJ2-2, with TRBD1 as a possible D gene (6 bases). V shed 8 bases and J shed 0 bases, with 10 bases lying between them. Germline V lookup: CDR1 SGHTA, CDR2 FQGTGA. The CDR3 extends over 14 amino acids. This chain's CDR3 is CASGDTPNTGELFF. DNA of the CDR3: TGTGCCAGCGGGGACACTCCGAACACCGGGGAGCTGTTTTTT.

The chain carries TRBV7-3 and TRBJ2-5, with 12 bases lining up with TRBD2. J lost 6 bases, V lost 2 bases, and 10 bases had no gene match. This CDR3 has 17 amino acids. CDR1 is SGHTA and CDR2 is FQGTGA in the germline V gene. The DNA for the CDR3 is TGTGCCAGCAGCTTATTGACTAGCGGGAGTAGGCATAAGACCCAGTACTTC. This translates into CASSLLTSGSRHKTQYF.

The chain combines TRBV27 with TRBJ1-5, with 9 bases lining up with TRBD1. The CDR3 contains 16 residues. Germline values: CDR1 MNHEY, CDR2 SMNVEV (reference sequence). V lost 3 bases to trimming and J lost 2 bases; unmatched junction nucleotides: 5. CDR3 nucleotide sequence: TGTGCCAGCAGTTTTACAGGGGGCGCGGGCAATCAGCCCCAGCATTTT. Its protein product is CASSFTGGAGNQPQHF.

This chain joins TRBV27 and TRBJ1-5; D unclear. Germline CDR1 and CDR2: MNHEY and SMNVEV (reference sequence). V shed 4 bases and J shed 4 bases, with 8 bases lying between them. CDR3 length equals 13 residues. CDR3 nucleotide sequence: TGTGCCAGCAGTTATGCCCTGAATCAGCCCCAGCATTTT. It specifies CASSYALNQPQHF.

This clone was seen only a few times. The rearrangement links TRBV2 to TRBJ1-6; no clear D gene. V was pared by 3 bases and J by 7 bases, with 10 bases between. Germline loops: CDR1 SNHLY, CDR2 FYNNEI. CDR3 length: 14 amino acids. The CDR3 region has the DNA TGTGCCAGCAGTGATACCGGGAGGAATTCACCCCTCCACTTT. As protein: CASSDTGRNSPLHF.